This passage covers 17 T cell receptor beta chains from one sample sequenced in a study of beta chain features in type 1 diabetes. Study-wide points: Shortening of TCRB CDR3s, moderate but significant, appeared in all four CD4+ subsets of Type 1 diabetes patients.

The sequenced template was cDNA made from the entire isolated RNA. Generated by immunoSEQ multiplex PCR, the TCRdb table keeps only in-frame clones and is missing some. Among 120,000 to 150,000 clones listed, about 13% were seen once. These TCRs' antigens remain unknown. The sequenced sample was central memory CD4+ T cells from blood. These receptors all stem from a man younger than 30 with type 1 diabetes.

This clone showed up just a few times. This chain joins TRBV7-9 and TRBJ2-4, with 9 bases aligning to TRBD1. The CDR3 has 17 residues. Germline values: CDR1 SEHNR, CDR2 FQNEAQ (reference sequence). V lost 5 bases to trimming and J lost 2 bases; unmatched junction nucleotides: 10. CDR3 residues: CASSREDRGEPKNIQYF. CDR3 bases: TGTGCCAGCAGCCGGGAAGACAGGGGGGAACCCAAAAACATTCAGTACTTC.

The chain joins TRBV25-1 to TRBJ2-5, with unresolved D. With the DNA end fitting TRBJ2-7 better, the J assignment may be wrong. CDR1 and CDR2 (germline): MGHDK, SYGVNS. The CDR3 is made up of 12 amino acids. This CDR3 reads CASSDGLREQYF. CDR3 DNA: TGTGCCAGCAGTGACGGCCTTCGCGAGCAGTACTTC.

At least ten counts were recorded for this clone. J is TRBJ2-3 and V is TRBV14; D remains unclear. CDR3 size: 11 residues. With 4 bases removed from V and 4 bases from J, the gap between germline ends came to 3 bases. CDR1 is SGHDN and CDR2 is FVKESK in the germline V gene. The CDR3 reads CASSLADTQYF. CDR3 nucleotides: TGTGCCAGCAGCCTCGCAGATACGCAGTATTTT.

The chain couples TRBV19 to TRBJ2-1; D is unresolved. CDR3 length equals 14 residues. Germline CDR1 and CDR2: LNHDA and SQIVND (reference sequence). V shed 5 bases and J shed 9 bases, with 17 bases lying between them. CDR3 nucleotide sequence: TGTGCCAGTAGTCCCTATGGATTCGGCGGTGAGCAGTTCTTC. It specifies CASSPYGFGGEQFF.

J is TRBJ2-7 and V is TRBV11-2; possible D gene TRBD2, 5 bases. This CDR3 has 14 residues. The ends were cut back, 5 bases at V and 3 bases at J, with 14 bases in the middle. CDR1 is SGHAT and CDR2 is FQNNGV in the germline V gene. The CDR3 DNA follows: TGTGCCAGCAGCCCCCACGCGGGCTACTACGAGCAGTACTTC. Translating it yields CASSPHAGYYEQYF.

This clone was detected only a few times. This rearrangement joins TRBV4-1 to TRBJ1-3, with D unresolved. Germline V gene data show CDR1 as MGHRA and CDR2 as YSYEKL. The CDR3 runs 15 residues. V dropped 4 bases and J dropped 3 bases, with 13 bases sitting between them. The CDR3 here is CASSLLGLSGNTIYF. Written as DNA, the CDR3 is TGCGCCAGCAGCCTCTTAGGGTTAAGTGGAAACACCATATATTTT.

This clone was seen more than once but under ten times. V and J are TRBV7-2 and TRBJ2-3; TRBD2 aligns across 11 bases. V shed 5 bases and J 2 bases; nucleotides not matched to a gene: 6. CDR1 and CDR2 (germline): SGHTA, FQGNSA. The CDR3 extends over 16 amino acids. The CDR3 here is CASSLGLAVSTDTQYF. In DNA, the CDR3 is TGTGCCAGCAGCCTGGGACTAGCGGTATCCACAGATACGCAGTATTTT.

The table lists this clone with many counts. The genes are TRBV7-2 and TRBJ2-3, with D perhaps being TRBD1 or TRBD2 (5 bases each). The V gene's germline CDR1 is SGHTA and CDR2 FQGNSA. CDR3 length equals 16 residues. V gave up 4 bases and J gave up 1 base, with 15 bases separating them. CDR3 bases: TGTGCCAGCAGCTGGGGACCCTTGGGTGGCACAGATACGCAGTATTTT. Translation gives CASSWGPLGGTDTQYF.

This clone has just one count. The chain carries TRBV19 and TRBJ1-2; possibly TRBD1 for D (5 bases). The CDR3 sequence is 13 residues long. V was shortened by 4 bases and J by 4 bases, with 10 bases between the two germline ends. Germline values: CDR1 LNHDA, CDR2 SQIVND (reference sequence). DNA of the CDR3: TGTGCCAGTAGTAGGGGGGTTACCTATGGCTACACCTTC. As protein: CASSRGVTYGYTF.

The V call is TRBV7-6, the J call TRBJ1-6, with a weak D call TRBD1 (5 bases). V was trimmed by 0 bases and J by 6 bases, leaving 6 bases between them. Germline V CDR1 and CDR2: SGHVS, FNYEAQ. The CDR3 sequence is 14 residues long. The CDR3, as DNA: TGTGCCAGCAGCTTAGCCGGGGGTAATTCACCCCTCCACTTT. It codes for CASSLAGGNSPLHF.

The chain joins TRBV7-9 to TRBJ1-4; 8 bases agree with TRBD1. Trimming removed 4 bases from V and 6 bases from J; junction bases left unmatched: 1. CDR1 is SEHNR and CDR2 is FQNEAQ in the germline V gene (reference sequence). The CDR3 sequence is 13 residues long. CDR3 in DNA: TGTGCCAGCAGCTCGACAGGGGATGAAAAACTGTTTTTT. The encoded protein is CASSSTGDEKLFF.

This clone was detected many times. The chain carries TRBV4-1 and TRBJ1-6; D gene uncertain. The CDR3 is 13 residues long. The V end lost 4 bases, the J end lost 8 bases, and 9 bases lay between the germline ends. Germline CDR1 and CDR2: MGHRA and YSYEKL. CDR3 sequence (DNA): TGCGCCAGCAGCCTACAGCCCTATTCACCCCTCCACTTT. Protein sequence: CASSLQPYSPLHF.

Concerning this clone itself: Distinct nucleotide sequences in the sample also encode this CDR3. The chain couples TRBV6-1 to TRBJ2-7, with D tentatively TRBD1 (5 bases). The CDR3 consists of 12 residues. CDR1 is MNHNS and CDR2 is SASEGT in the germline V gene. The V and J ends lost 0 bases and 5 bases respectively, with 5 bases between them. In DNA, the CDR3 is TGTGCCAGCAGTGAAGCAGGGGACGAGCAGTACTTC. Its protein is CASSEAGDEQYF.

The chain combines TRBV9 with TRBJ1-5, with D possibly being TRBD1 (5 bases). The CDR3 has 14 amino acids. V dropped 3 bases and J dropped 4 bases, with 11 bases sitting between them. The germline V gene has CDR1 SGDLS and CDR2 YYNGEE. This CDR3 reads CASSADEGNQPQHF. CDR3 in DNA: TGTGCCAGCAGCGCTGATGAGGGGAATCAGCCCCAGCATTTT.

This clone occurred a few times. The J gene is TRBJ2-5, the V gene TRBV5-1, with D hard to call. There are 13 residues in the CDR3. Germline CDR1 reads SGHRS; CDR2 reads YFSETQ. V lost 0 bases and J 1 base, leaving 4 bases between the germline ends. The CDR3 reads CASSLVSQETQYF. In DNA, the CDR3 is TGCGCCAGCAGCTTGGTTAGCCAAGAGACCCAGTACTTC.

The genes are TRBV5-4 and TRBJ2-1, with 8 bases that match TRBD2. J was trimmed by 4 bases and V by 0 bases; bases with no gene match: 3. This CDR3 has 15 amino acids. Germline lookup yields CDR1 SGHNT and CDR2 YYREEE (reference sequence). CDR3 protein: CASSLDSGVYNEQFF. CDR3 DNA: TGTGCCAGCAGCTTGGATAGCGGGGTTTACAATGAGCAGTTCTTC.

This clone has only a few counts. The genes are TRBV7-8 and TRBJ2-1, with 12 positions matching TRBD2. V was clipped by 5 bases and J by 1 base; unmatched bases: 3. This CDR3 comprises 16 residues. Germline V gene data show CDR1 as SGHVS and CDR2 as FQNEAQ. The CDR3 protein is CASSLTSGGSYNEQFF. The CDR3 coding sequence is TGTGCCAGCAGCCTCACTAGCGGGGGGTCCTACAATGAGCAGTTCTTC.